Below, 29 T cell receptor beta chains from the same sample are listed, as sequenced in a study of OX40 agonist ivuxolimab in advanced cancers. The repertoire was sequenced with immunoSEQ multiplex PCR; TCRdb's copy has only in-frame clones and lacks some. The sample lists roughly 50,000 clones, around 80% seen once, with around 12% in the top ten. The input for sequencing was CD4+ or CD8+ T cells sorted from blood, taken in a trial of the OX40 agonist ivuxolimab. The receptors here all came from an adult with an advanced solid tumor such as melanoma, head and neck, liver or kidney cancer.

The CDR3 region has the DNA TGTGCCAGCAGCTTCGGCCAGGGGGTGTTTGAGCAGTTCTTC. Residues: CASSFGQGVFEQFF. The chain recombines TRBV7-2 with TRBJ2-1; 7 bases are shared with TRBD1. This CDR3 comprises 14 residues. Germline V gene lookup returns CDR1 SGHTA and CDR2 FQGNSA. Losses at the gene ends were 3 bases for V and 9 bases for J; bases not matched to a gene: 8. Full variable domain (missing parts from reference TRBV7-2 and TRBJ2-1): GAGVSQSPSNKVTEKGKDVELRCDPISGHTALYWYRQSLGQGLEFLIYFQGNSAPDKSGLPSDRFSAERTGGSVSTLTIQRTQQEDSAVYLCASSFGQGVFEQFFGPGTRLTVL.

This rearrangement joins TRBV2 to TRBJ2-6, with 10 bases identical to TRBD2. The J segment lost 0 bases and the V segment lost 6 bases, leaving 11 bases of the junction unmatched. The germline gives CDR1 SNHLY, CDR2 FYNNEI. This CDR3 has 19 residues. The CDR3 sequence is CASSAIPGLANSGANVLTF. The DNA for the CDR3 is TGTGCCAGCAGCGCTATACCGGGACTAGCGAACTCTGGGGCCAACGTCCTGACTTTC. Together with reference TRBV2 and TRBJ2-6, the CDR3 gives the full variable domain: EPEVTQTPSHQVTQMGQEVILRCVPISNHLYFYWYRQILGQKVEFLVSFYNNEISEKSEIFDDQFSVERPDGSNFTLKIRSTKLEDSAMYFCASSAIPGLANSGANVLTFGAGSRLTVL.

The CDR3 DNA sequence: TGCGCCAGCAGCCAAGAAATCGGTGCTTACACTGAAGCTTTCTTT. It codes for CASSQEIGAYTEAFF. The chain carries TRBV4-3 and TRBJ1-1; D is uncertain. Germline-derived CDR1 and CDR2 are LGHNA and YSLEER. This CDR3 is 15 amino acids long. Trimming left V 0 bases short and J 3 bases short, with 11 bases between.

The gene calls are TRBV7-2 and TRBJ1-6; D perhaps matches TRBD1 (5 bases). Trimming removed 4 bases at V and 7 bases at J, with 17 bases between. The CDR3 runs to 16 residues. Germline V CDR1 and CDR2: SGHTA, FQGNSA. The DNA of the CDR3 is TGTGCCAGCAGCTCGGGTGGGGGGGAGAGGAATTCACCCCTCCACTTT. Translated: CASSSGGGERNSPLHF.

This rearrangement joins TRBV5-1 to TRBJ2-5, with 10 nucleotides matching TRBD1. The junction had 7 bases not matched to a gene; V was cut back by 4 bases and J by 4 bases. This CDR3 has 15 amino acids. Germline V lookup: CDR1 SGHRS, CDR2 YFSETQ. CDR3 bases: TGCGCCAGCAGCGACCGGGACAGGGGCTCAGAGACCCAGTACTTC. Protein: CASSDRDRGSETQYF.

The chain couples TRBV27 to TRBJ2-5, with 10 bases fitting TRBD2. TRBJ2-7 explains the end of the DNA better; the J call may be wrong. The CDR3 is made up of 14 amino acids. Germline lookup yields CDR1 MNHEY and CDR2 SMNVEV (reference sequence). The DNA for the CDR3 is TGTGCCAGCAGTTTATCCAGCGGGAGGGGCGAGCAGTACTTC. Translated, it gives CASSLSSGRGEQYF.

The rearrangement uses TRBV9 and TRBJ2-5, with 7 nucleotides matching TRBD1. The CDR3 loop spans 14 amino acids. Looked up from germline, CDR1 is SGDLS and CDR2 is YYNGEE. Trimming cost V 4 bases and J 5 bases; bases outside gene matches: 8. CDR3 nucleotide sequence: TGTGCCAGCAGCCCCCGAGGGGGCGGGGAGACCCAGTACTTC. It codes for CASSPRGGGETQYF.

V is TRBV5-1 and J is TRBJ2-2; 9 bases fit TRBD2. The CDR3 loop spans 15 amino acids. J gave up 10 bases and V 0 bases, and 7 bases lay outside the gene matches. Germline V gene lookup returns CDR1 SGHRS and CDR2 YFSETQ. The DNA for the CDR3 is TGCGCCAGCAGCTTGGTGCTAGCGGGACGAGAGGAGCTGTTTTTT. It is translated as CASSLVLAGREELFF. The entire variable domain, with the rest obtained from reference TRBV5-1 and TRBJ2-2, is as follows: KAGVTQTPRYLIKTRGQQVTLSCSPISGHRSVSWYQQTPGQGLQFLFEYFSETQRNKGNFPGRFSGRQFSNSRSEMNVSTLELGDSALYLCASSLVLAGREELFFGEGSRLTVL.

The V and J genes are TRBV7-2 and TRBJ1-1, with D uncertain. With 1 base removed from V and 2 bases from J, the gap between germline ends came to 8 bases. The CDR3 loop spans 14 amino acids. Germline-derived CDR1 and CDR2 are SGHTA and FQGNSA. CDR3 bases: TGTGCCAGCAGCTTAGGAGGCCTCAACACTGAAGCTTTCTTT. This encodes CASSLGGLNTEAFF.

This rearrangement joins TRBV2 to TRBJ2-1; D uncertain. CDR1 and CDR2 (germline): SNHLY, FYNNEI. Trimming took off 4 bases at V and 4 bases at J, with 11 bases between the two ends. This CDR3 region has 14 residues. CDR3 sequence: CASSARLAYNEQFF. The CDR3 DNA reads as TGTGCCAGCAGTGCCAGGTTGGCGTACAATGAGCAGTTCTTC.

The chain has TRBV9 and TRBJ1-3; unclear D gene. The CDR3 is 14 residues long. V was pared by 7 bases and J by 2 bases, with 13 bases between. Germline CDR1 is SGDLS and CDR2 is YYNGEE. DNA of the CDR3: TGTGCCAGCGGTATTACGGGTGCTGGAAACACCATATATTTT. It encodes CASGITGAGNTIYF.

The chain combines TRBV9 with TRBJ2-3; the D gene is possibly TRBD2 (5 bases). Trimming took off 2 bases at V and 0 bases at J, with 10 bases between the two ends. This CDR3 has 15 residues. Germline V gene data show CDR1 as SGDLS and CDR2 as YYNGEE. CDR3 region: CASSVAGTSTDTQYF. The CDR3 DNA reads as TGTGCCAGCAGCGTGGCGGGCACTAGCACAGATACGCAGTATTTT.

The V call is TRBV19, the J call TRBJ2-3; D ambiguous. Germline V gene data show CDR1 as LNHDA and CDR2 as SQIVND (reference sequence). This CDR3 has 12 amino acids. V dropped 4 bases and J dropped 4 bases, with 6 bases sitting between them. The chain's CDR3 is CASSNPPDTQYF. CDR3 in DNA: TGTGCCAGTAGTAACCCCCCAGATACGCAGTATTTT.

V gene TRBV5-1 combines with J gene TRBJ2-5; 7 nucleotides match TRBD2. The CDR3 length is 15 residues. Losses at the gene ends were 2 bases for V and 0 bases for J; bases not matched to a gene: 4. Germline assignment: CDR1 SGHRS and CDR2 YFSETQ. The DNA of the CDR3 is TGCGCCAGCAGCTTATCTAGCGGATACCAAGAGACCCAGTACTTC. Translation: CASSLSSGYQETQYF.

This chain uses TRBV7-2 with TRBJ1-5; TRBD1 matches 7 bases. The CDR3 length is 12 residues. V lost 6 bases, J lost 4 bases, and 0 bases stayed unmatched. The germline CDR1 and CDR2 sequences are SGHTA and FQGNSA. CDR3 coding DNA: TGTGCCAGCAGGACAGGGAATCAGCCCCAGCATTTT. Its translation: CASRTGNQPQHF.

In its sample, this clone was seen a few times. The CDR3 region has the DNA TGTGCCAGCAGCTTAGTTGCTGGGGGAGATACGCAGTATTTT. Translating gives CASSLVAGGDTQYF. V and J are TRBV7-2 and TRBJ2-3, with D tentatively TRBD1 or TRBD2 (5 bases each). The CDR3 is 14 amino acids. Between the trimmed V and J ends, which lost 1 base and 5 bases, there was a span of 10 bases. Germline V lookup: CDR1 SGHTA, CDR2 FQGNSA.

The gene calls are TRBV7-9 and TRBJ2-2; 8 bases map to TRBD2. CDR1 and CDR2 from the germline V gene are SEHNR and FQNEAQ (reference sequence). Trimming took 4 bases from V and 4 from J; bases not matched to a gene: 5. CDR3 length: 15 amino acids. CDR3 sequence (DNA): TGTGCCAGCAGCTGGGGACTAGGTAGCACCGGGGAGCTGTTTTTT. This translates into CASSWGLGSTGELFF. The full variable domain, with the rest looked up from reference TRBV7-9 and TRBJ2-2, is DTGVSQNPRHKITKRGQNVTFRCDPISEHNRLYWYRQTLGQGPEFLTYFQNEAQLEKSRLLSDRFSAERPKGSFSTLEIQRTEQGDSAMYLCASSWGLGSTGELFFGEGSRLTVL.

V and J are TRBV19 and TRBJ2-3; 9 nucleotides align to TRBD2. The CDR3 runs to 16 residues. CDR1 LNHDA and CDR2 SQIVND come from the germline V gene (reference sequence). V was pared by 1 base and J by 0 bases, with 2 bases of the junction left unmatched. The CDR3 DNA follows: TGTGCCAGTAGTATAGGACTAGCGGCTAGCACAGATACGCAGTATTTT. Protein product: CASSIGLAASTDTQYF.

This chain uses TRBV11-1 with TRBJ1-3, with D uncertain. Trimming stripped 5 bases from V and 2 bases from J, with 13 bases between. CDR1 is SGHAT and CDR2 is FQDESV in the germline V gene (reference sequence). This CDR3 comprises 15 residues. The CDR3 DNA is TGTGCCAGCAGCGAGGACCTCCTGGCTGGAAACACCATATATTTT. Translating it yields CASSEDLLAGNTIYF.

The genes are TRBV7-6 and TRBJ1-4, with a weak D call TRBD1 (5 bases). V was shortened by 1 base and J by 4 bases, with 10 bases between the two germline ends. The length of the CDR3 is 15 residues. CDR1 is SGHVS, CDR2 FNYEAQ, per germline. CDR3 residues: CASSLVQGFNEKLFF. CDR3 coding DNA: TGTGCCAGCAGCTTAGTCCAGGGTTTTAATGAAAAACTGTTTTTT.

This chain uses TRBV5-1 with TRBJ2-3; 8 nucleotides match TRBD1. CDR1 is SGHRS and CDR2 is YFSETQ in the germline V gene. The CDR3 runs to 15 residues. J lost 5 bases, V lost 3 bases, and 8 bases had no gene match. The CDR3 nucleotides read TGCGCCAGCAGCTCGCTGACAGGGGCGAAAGATACGCAGTATTTT. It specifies CASSSLTGAKDTQYF.

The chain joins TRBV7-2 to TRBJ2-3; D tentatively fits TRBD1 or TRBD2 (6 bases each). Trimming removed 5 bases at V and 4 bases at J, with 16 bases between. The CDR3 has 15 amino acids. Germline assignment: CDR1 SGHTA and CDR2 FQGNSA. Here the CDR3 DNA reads TGTGCCAGCAGCGCCGAGGGGGGCGTCGCAGATACGCAGTATTTT. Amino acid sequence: CASSAEGGVADTQYF. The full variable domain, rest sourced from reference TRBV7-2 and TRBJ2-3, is GAGVSQSPSNKVTEKGKDVELRCDPISGHTALYWYRQSLGQGLEFLIYFQGNSAPDKSGLPSDRFSAERTGGSVSTLTIQRTQQEDSAVYLCASSAEGGVADTQYFGPGTRLTVL.

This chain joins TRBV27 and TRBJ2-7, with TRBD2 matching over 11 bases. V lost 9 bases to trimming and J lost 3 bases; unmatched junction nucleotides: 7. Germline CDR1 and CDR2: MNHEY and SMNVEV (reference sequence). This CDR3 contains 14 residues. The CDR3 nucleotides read TGTGCCAGTATGGGGACTAGCGGAAACTACGAGCAGTACTTC. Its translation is CASMGTSGNYEQYF.

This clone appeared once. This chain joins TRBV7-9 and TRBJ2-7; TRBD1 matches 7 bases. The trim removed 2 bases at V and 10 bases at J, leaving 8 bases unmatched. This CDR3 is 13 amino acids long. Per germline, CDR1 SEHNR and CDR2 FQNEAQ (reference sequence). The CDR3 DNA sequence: TGTGCCAGCAGCTTATCCGGACAGGCTCGTCAGTACGTC. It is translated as CASSLSGQARQYV.

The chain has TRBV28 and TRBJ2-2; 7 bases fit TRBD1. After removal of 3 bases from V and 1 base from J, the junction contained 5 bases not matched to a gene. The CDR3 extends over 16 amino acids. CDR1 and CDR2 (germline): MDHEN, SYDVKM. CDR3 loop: CASSFRDRQNTGELFF. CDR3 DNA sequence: TGTGCCAGCAGTTTCCGGGACAGACAGAACACCGGGGAGCTGTTTTTT.

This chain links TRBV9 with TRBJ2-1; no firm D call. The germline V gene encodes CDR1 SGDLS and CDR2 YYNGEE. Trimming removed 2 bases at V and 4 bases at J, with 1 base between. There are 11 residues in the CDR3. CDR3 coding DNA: TGTGCCAGCAGCGTTTACAATGAGCAGTTCTTC. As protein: CASSVYNEQFF.

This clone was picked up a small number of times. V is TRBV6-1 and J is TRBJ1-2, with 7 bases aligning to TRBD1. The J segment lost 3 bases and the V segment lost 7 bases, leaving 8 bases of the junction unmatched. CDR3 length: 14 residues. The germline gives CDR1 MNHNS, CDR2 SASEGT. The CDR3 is CASTPGGTDYGYTF. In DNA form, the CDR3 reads TGTGCCAGCACCCCCGGGGGGACAGACTATGGCTACACCTTC.

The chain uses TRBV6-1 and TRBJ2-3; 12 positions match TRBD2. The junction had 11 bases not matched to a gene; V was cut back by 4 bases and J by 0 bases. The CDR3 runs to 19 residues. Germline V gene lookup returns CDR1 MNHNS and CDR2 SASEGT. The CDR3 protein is CASSVPRLAGDPSTDTQYF. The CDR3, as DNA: TGTGCCAGCAGTGTTCCCCGACTAGCGGGGGACCCGAGCACAGATACGCAGTATTTT.

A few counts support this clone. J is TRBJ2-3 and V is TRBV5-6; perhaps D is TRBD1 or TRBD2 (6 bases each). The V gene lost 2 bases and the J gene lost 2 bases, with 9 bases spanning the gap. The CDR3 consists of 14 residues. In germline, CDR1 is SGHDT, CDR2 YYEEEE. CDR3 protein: CASSFGGYTDTQYF. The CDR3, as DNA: TGTGCCAGCAGCTTCGGGGGCTACACAGATACGCAGTATTTT.